This TCR beta chain came from a study of shared clonotypes between healthy human individuals. Sequencing used immunoSEQ multiplex PCR; TCRdb keeps in-frame clones, though not all of them. The sample has millions of clones; 93% are singletons. CDR1 is SGHTA, CDR2 FQGTGA, per germline. V was clipped by 3 bases and J by 0 bases, with 5 bases between them. The CDR3 extends over 13 amino acids. Sample: naive CD4+ T cells from PBMCs. Stated subset: CD45RA+ positively selected. The TCR comes from a man between 18 and 29 years old in good health. Some clones in this sample may be carry-over from other donors' samples. The chain carries TRBV7-3 and TRBJ1-1; D remains ambiguous. DNA for the CDR3: TGTGCCAGCAGCTTCGATTTGAACACTGAAGCTTTCTTT. Protein sequence: CASSFDLNTEAFF.